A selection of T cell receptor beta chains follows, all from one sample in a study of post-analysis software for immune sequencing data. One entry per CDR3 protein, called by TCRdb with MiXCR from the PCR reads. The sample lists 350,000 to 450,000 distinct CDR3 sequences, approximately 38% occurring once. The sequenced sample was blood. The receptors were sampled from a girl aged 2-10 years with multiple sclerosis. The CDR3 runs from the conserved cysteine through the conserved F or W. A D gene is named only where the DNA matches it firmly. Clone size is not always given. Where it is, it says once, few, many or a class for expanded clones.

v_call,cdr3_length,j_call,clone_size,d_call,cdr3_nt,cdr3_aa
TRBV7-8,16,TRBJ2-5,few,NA,TGTGCCAGCAGTGACAATCCGGGGGCCCCTCGAGAGACCCAGTACTTC,CASSDNPGAPRETQYF
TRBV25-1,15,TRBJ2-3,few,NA,TGTGCCAGCAGTGAATGGCGGTCTAGCACAGATACGCAGTATTTT,CASSEWRSSTDTQYF
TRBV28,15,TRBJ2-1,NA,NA,TGTGCCAGCAGCCCTTTGAGGGAGGTGAACAATGAGCAGTTCTTC,CASSPLREVNNEQFF
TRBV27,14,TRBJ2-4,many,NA,TGTGCCAGCAGTTCCCCAGGAAAGAAAAACATTCAGTACTTC,CASSSPGKKNIQYF
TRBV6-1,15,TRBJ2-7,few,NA,TGTGCCAGCAGTGAAGGTCCGCCTCTCTTCTACGAGCAGTACTTC,CASSEGPPLFYEQYF
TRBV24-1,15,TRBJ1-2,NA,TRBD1,TGTGCCACCAGTGAGCCGAGACAGGGGTACTATGGCTACACCTTC,CATSEPRQGYYGYTF
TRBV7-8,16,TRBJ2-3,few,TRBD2,TGTGCCAGCAGCTTAGGTAGCGGGGCCCCTACAGATACGCAGTATTTT,CASSLGSGAPTDTQYF
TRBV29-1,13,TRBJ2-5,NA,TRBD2,TGCAGCGTTGGCGGGAGGGCCGCAGAGACCCAGTACTTC,CSVGGRAAETQYF
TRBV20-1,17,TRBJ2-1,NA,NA,TGCAGTGCTAGAGGCCTGCTACGGGGACCAGAGAGCAATGAGCAGTTCTTC,CSARGLLRGPESNEQFF
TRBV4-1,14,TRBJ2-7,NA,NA,TGCGCCAGCAGCCAAGAACCCGGGGCTTACGAGCAGTACTTC,CASSQEPGAYEQYF
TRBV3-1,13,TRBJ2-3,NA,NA,TGTGCCAGCAGCCTTAGCGACACAGATACGCAGTATTTT,CASSLSDTDTQYF
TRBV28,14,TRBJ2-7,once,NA,TGTGCCAGCCAACTCCAGGACAGCCTCTACGAGCAGTACTTC,CASQLQDSLYEQYF
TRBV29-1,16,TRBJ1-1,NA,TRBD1,TGCAGCGTTGAAGGCGACAGGGGGGCCATGAACACTGAAGCTTTCTTT,CSVEGDRGAMNTEAFF
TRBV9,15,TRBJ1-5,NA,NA,TGTGCCAGCAGCGTAAATGGGGAGACGGGGTGGCCCCAGCATTTT,CASSVNGETGWPQHF
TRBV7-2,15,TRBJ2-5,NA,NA,TGTGCCAGCAGCTCGCCCTCCGCTACCCAAGAGACCCAGTACTTC,CASSSPSATQETQYF
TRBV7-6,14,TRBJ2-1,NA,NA,TGTGCCAGCAGTTTTGGGTGGGGCTCCCATGAGCAGTTCTTC,CASSFGWGSHEQFF
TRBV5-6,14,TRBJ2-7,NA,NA,TGTGCCAGCAGCTTGGGGGAAAGCTCCTACGAGCAGTACTTC,CASSLGESSYEQYF
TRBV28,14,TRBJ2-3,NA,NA,TGTGCCAGCAGTAGGGCGGGAAGCGTAGATACGCAGTATTTT,CASSRAGSVDTQYF
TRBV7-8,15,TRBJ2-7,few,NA,TGTGCCAGCAGCAAGGAGCAGGCGGGGAGCTACGAGCAGTACTTC,CASSKEQAGSYEQYF
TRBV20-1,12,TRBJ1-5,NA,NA,TGCAGTGCCGTGGCGGGGAATCAGCCCCAGCATTTT,CSAVAGNQPQHF
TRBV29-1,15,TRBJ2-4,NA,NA,TGCAGCGTTGAGGCCCATTTCCTAGCCAAAAACATTCAGTACTTC,CSVEAHFLAKNIQYF
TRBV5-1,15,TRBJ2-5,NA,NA,TGCGCCAGCACCGACGGCGTCGGGACCCAAGAGACCCAGTACTTC,CASTDGVGTQETQYF
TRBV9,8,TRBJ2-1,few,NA,TGTGCCAAGAGTGCGCAGTTCTTC,CAKSAQFF
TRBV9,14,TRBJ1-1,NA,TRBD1,TGTGCCAGCAGCGAGGGACAGGGGAACACTGAAGCTTTCTTT,CASSEGQGNTEAFF
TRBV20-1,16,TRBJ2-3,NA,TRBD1,TGCAGTGCCACCACGGGACAGCTGTGGACCACAGATACGCAGTATTTT,CSATTGQLWTTDTQYF
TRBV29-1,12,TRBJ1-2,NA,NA,TGCAGCGTTGTTAGGGAGGGCGGTGGCTACACCTTC,CSVVREGGGYTF
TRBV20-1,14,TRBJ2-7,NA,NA,TGCAGTGCTAGAGCCCCGACAGGTCCCTACGAGCAGTACTTC,CSARAPTGPYEQYF
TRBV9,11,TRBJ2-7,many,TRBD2,TGTGCCAGCAGCACGGGGGGCGAGCAGTACTTC,CASSTGGEQYF
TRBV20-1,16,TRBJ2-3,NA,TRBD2,TGCAGTGCTAGGAAGGGACTAGCGGGAGGAAGGGATACGCAGTATTTT,CSARKGLAGGRDTQYF
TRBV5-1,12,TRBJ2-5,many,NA,TGCGCCAGCAGCTTGGATTTGGAGACCCAGTACTTC,CASSLDLETQYF
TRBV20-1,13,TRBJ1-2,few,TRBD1,TGCAGTGCCATAACAGGGGAGGACTATGGCTACACCTTC,CSAITGEDYGYTF
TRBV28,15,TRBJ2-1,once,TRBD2,TGTGCCAGCAGTGATAGGCAGCGGGGATACAATGAGCAGTTCTTC,CASSDRQRGYNEQFF
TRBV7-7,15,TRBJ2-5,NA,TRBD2,TGTGCCAGCAGCTTAGCGGGACTAGCGCAAGAGACCCAGTACTTC,CASSLAGLAQETQYF
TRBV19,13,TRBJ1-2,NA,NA,TGTGCCAGTAGACGGCCTGGGGGGGATGGCTACACCTTC,CASRRPGGDGYTF
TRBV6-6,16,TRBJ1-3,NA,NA,TGTGCCAGCAGTACCCGACAAGCCCTCTCTGGAAACACCATATATTTT,CASSTRQALSGNTIYF
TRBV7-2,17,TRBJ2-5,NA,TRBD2,TGTGCCAGCAGCTTTTGGGGTGGCGGGAGGAACGAAGAGACCCAGTACTTC,CASSFWGGGRNEETQYF
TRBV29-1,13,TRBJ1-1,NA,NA,TGCAGCGTGGAACCGGGACATGAGGCTGAAGCTTTCTTT,CSVEPGHEAEAFF
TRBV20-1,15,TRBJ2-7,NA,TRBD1,TGCAGTGCACATCGCCTCGGGACAGACTTCTACGGGCAGTACTTC,CSAHRLGTDFYGQYF
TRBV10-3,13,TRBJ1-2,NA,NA,TGTGCCATCAGTGAGTCGGAAGGGGTGAGCTACACCTTC,CAISESEGVSYTF
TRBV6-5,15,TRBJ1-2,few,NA,TGTGCCAGCAGTTACTCGGCACCAACGCCCCATGGCTACACCTTC,CASSYSAPTPHGYTF
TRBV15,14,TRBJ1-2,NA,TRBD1,TGTGCCACCAGCAGAGCCAGGGGGCATTATGGCTACACCTTC,CATSRARGHYGYTF
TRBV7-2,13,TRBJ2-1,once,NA,TGTGCCAGCAGTTCCCGTAGGAAGAATGAGCAGTTCTTC,CASSSRRKNEQFF
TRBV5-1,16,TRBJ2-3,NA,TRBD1,TGCGCCAGCAGCTTAAACCGGGACAGAAGCACAGATACGCAGTATTTT,CASSLNRDRSTDTQYF
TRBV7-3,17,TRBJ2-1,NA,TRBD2,TGTGCCAGCAGCTTAGAGGGGGGGCTAGCGGGTTACAATGAGCAGTTCTTC,CASSLEGGLAGYNEQFF
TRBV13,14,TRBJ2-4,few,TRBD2,TGTGCCAGCAGCCCTCGCGGAGGGAGGGACATTCAGTACTTC,CASSPRGGRDIQYF
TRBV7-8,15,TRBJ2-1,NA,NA,TGTGCCAGCAGCCCATCGCGGGGAATCGGGAATGAGCAGTTCTTC,CASSPSRGIGNEQFF
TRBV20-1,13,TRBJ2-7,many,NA,TGCAGTGCTATCGGGGGATATTCCTACGAGCAGTACTTC,CSAIGGYSYEQYF
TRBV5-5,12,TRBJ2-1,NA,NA,TGTGCCAGCAGCTTTACCGGGGATGAGCAGTTCTTC,CASSFTGDEQFF
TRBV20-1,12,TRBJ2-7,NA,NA,TGCAGTGCTAGTACAGGCCCCTACGAGCAGTACTTC,CSASTGPYEQYF
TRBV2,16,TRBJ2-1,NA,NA,TGTGCCAGCAACGAATTTTACGGGACTGACTACAATGAGCAGTTCTTC,CASNEFYGTDYNEQFF
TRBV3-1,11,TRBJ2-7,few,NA,TGTGCCAGCAGCAAGAGGGAGGCCCAGTACTTC,CASSKREAQYF